This record concerns one TCR beta chain sequence. No antigen is known for it. This record belongs to a study of Ad26.COV2.S vaccination and SARS-CoV-2 variants. Study conclusions and caveats: In TCR breadth and depth analyses, total T cell responses may have been underestimated. The study found similar non-spike TCR breadth in vaccine and placebo recipients. In vaccinated individuals, spike-specific CD8+ and CD4+ T cell responses reportedly displayed substantial breadth.

The protocol was immunoSEQ multiplex PCR, while the TCRdb copy is restricted to in-frame clones and leaves out a portion. Seen here are about 180,000 clones, around 88% observed once, and the top ten hold about 5.5%. V gave up 2 bases and J gave up 10 bases; unmatched junction bases: 6. The CDR3 is 15 amino acids. From germline, CDR1 is SGHRS and CDR2 YFSETQ. The V and J genes are TRBV5-1 and TRBJ1-6; the match to TRBD1 covers 10 bases. Specimen: peripheral blood, collected after recovery from COVID-19. The receptor was derived from a human donor who had recovered from COVID-19. The CDR3 nucleotides read TGCGCCAGCAGCTTAACACGGGACAGGGGATCACCCCTCCACTTT. Translating it yields CASSLTRDRGSPLHF.